The 13 T cell receptor beta chains in this list originate from one sample, sequenced in a study of blood T cell repertoires in COVID-19. Assay used: immunoSEQ multiplex PCR; TCRdb lists only in-frame clones, some missing. The sample comprises 150,000 to 200,000 clones, more than 75% of which are singletons, and roughly 17% rests with the top ten. What was sequenced was PBMCs or T cells enriched from blood (not recorded which). The receptors derive from a woman between 50 and 59 years old with acute COVID-19.

The count of this clone is one. V usage is TRBV19 and J usage is TRBJ1-2; D is unclear. V dropped 4 bases and J dropped 8 bases, with 23 bases sitting between them. Germline V lookup: CDR1 LNHDA, CDR2 SQIVND (reference sequence). The CDR3 is 16 residues long. CDR3 amino acids: CASSTRRATPTGGYTF. The CDR3 DNA follows: TGTGCCAGTAGTACCCGTAGGGCCACACCGACGGGGGGCTACACCTTC.

This sequence joins TRBV7-2 and TRBJ2-5; the match to TRBD2 covers 7 bases. CDR1 and CDR2 from the germline V gene are SGHTA and FQGNSA. CDR3 length: 15 residues. Germline trimming cut 7 bases from V and 1 base from J; bases unmatched to any gene: 9. Here the CDR3 DNA reads TGTGCCAGCACCCCGCGACTAGCCGGCCAAGAGACCCAGTACTTC. Translated: CASTPRLAGQETQYF.

This rearrangement joins TRBV4-3 to TRBJ2-4, with 12 bases lining up with TRBD1. CDR3 length equals 18 residues. Germline CDR1 and CDR2: LGHNA and YSLEER. Trimming took 0 bases from V and 3 from J; bases not matched to a gene: 6. The CDR3 spells CASSQDLGTGGVKNIQYF. For the CDR3, the DNA is TGCGCCAGCAGCCAAGATCTTGGGACAGGGGGCGTCAAAAACATTCAGTACTTC.

This chain joins TRBV28 and TRBJ2-3, with D possibly TRBD1 on 5 matching bases. The CDR3 length is 14 residues. Germline values: CDR1 MDHEN, CDR2 SYDVKM. Trimming removed 4 bases at V and 1 base at J, with 9 bases between. In DNA, the CDR3 is TGTGCCAGCAGTTCGACAGCTGGCACAGATACGCAGTATTTT. Encoded protein: CASSSTAGTDTQYF. The full variable domain, in which reference TRBV28 and TRBJ2-3 provide the parts outside the CDR3, is DVKVTQSSRYLVKRTGEKVFLECVQDMDHENMFWYRQDPGLGLRLIYFSYDVKMKEKGDIPEGYSVSREKKERFSLILESASTNQTSMYLCASSSTAGTDTQYFGPGTRLTVL.

V usage is TRBV4-1 and J usage is TRBJ1-4; a weak D match, TRBD1 (5 bases). Germline V gene sequence: CDR1 MGHRA, CDR2 YSYEKL. Trimming took off 1 base at V and 5 bases at J, with 23 bases between the two ends. The CDR3 sequence is 19 residues long. CDR3 DNA sequence: TGCGCCAGCAGCCAAGTGGGGGGGGGACCTAGCCATTTAAATGAAAAACTGTTTTTT. This sequence encodes CASSQVGGGPSHLNEKLFF.

This rearrangement joins TRBV7-6 to TRBJ1-2; 8 bases align to TRBD1. The length of the CDR3 is 16 residues. V trimming: 2 bases; J trimming: 0 bases; junction bases outside the gene matches: 5. Per germline, CDR1 SGHVS and CDR2 FNYEAQ. The CDR3 reads CASSLPGQGANYGYTF. The CDR3 region has the DNA TGTGCCAGCAGCTTACCAGGACAGGGAGCTAACTATGGCTACACCTTC.

This chain links TRBV5-1 with TRBJ2-1, with 9 positions matching TRBD1. The CDR3 spans 17 residues. Germline V gene sequence: CDR1 SGHRS, CDR2 YFSETQ. V shed 4 bases and J 8 bases; nucleotides not matched to a gene: 16. The CDR3 loop is CASSRIGTGQVDYEQFF. The CDR3 DNA reads TGCGCCAGCAGCAGAATAGGGACAGGGCAGGTTGATTATGAGCAGTTCTTC.

This chain connects TRBV5-1 to TRBJ1-4; 12 bases fit TRBD1. With 4 bases clipped from V and 8 bases from J, the junction kept 9 bases outside the gene matches. The V gene's germline CDR1 is SGHRS and CDR2 YFSETQ. The CDR3 sequence is 16 residues long. Here the CDR3 reads CASSEGQGAPREKLFF. CDR3 nucleotides: TGCGCCAGCAGCGAGGGACAGGGGGCTCCTAGGGAAAAACTGTTTTTT.

The chain employs TRBV19 and TRBJ1-5; D is unresolved. CDR1 and CDR2 from the germline V gene are LNHDA and SQIVND (reference sequence). Trimming shortened V by 0 bases and J by 6 bases, and 12 bases separated the two germline ends. CDR3 length: 15 amino acids. Here the CDR3 reads CASSIEGGIGQPQHF. The DNA of the CDR3 is TGTGCCAGTAGTATAGAAGGAGGGATTGGTCAGCCCCAGCATTTT.

A word on this clone: The identical CDR3 is also encoded by other nucleotide sequences in the sample. The chain employs TRBV19 and TRBJ2-2, with 9 bases lining up with TRBD1. Trimming cost V 10 bases and J 5 bases; bases outside gene matches: 5. Germline values: CDR1 LNHDA, CDR2 SQIVND (reference sequence). The CDR3 sequence is 13 residues long. The CDR3 loop reads CAIQTGGTGELFF. The CDR3 coding sequence is TGTGCCATTCAGACAGGGGGAACCGGGGAGCTGTTTTTT.

The chain recombines TRBV5-1 with TRBJ2-1, with 12 nucleotides matching TRBD2. After removal of 4 bases from V and 6 bases from J, the junction contained 8 bases not matched to a gene. Germline CDR1 and CDR2: SGHRS and YFSETQ. The CDR3 consists of 16 residues. CDR3 loop: CASSPDTLAGGNEQFF. The CDR3 region has the DNA TGCGCCAGCAGCCCCGATACACTAGCGGGGGGCAATGAGCAGTTCTTC.

The CDR3 sequence is CSVGRRAEAFF. CDR3 bases: TGCAGCGTTGGTAGGAGGGCTGAAGCTTTCTTT. The chain employs TRBV29-1 and TRBJ1-1; D unclear. V shed 4 bases and J shed 6 bases, with 9 bases lying between them. The CDR3 covers 11 residues. Germline V gives CDR1 SQVTM, CDR2 ANQGSEA.

There are a few counts of this clone. V is TRBV5-1 and J is TRBJ1-1, with 8 positions matching TRBD1. The CDR3 is 15 residues long. Germline V gene data show CDR1 as SGHRS and CDR2 as YFSETQ. After removal of 4 bases from V and 4 bases from J, the junction contained 9 bases not matched to a gene. In nucleotides, the CDR3 is TGCGCCAGCAGCCCCCAAGGGCAGGGGGCCACTGAAGCTTTCTTT. Translated, it gives CASSPQGQGATEAFF.